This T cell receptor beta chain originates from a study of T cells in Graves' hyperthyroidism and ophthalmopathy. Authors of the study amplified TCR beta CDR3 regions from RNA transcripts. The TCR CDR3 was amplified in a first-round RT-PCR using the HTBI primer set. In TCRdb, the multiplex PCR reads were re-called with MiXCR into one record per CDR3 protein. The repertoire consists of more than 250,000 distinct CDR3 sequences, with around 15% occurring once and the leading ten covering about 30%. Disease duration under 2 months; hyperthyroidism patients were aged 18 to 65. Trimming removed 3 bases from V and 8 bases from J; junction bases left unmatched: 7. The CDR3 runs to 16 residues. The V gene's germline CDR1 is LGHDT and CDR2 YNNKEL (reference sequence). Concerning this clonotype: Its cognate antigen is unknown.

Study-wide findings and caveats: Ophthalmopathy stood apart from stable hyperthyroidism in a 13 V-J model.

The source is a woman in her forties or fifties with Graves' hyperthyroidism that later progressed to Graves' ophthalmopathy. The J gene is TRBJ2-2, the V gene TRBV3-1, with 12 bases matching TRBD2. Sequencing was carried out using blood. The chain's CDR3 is CASSHRTSGVRGELFF. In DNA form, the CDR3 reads TGTGCCAGCAGCCATCGGACTAGCGGGGTTCGGGGGGAGCTGTTTTTT.